The present TCR beta chain was sequenced within a study of cytomegalovirus exposure and HLA in healthy donors. Findings and caveats of the study: It was confirmed in vitro that a few of the CMV-associated chains were specific for CMV antigens.

The PCR was carried out with 60 Vbeta primers and 13 Jbeta primers. The assay was immunoSEQ multiplex PCR, and TCRdb's table has in-frame clones only and misses some. Among under 150,000 clones listed, roughly 79% were seen once. With respect to this clone: Its antigen is not identified.

CDR1 and CDR2 from the germline V gene are MNHEY and SMNVEV (reference sequence). With V trimmed by 5 bases and J by 3 bases, 3 bases remained unmatched. This CDR3 is built from 13 residues. The sequenced sample was PBMCs. The clonotype originates from a woman between 50 and 59 years old in good health and CMV-seronegative. The chain carries TRBV27 and TRBJ2-5; TRBD2 matches 7 bases. This chain's CDR3 is CASSLLAEETQYF. The CDR3 bases are TGTGCCAGCAGTCTGCTAGCGGAAGAGACCCAGTACTTC.